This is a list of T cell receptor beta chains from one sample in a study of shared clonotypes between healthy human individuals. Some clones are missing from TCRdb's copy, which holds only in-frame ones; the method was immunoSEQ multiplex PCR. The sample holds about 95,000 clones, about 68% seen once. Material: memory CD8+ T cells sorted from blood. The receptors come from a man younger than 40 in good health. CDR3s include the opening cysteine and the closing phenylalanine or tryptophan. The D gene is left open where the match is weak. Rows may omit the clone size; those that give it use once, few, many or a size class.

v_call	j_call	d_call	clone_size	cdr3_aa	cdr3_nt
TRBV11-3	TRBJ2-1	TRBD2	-	CASSLAGTSGGNEQFF	TGTGCCAGCAGCCTAGCCGGGACTAGCGGTGGCAATGAGCAGTTCTTC
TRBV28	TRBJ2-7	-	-	CASSPRHLSYEQYF	TGTGCCAGCAGCCCCCGCCACCTATCCTACGAGCAGTACTTC
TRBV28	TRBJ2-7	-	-	CASSFNYEQYF	TGTGCCAGCAGTTTTAACTACGAGCAGTACTTC
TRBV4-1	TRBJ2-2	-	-	CASSPTGASKLSGELFF	TGCGCCAGCAGTCCAACCGGAGCGAGTAAGCTCTCCGGGGAGCTGTTTTTT
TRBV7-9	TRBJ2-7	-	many	CASRGFVSGDEQYF	TGTGCCAGCAGGGGGTTTGTCTCAGGGGACGAGCAGTACTTC
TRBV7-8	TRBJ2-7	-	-	CASSLDGTVKPTF	TGTGCCAGCAGCTTAGACGGGACTGTTAAACCCACCTTC
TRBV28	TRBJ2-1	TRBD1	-	CASLPGQGTYNEQFF	TGTGCCAGCTTACCGGGACAGGGGACCTACAATGAGCAGTTCTTC
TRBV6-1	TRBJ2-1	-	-	CASSEVFVKFF	TGTGCCAGCAGTGAAGTATTCGTCAAGTTCTTC
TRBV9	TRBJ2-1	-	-	CASSPLGWEAPNEQFF	TGTGCCAGCAGCCCCCTGGGGTGGGAGGCCCCCAATGAGCAGTTCTTC
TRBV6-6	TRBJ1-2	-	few	CASRAVDYGYTF	TGTGCCAGCAGGGCCGTAGACTATGGCTACACCTTC
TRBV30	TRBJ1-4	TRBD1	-	CAWATGTNEKLFF	TGTGCCTGGGCGACAGGGACTAATGAAAAACTGTTTTTT
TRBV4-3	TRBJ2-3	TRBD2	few	CASSQRTSGGGTDTQYF	TGCGCCAGCAGCCAGAGGACTAGCGGGGGAGGGACAGATACGCAGTATTTT
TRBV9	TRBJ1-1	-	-	CASSVSGNTEAFF	TGTGCCAGCAGCGTATCAGGGAACACTGAAGCTTTCTTT
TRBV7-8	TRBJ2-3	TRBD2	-	CASSSLAGGNTDTQYF	TGTGCCAGCAGCTCGCTAGCGGGAGGGAACACAGATACGCAGTATTTT
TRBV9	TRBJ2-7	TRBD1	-	CASSASGTVGAEQYF	TGTGCCAGCAGCGCCTCCGGGACAGTAGGTGCCGAGCAGTACTTC
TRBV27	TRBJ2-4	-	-	CASSLGTRTSGKNIQYF	TGTGCCAGCAGTCTCGGGACAAGGACTTCTGGCAAAAACATTCAGTACTTC
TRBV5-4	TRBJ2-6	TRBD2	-	CASSLVQTGTSGTGANVLTF	TGTGCCAGCAGCTTGGTTCAGACAGGGACTAGCGGGACTGGGGCCAACGTCCTGACTTTC
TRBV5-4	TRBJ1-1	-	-	CASSLNTEAFF	TGTGCCAGCAGCTTAAACACTGAAGCTTTCTTT
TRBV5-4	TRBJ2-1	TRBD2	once	CASSLTSVNEQFF	TGTGCCAGCAGCTTAACTAGCGTCAATGAGCAGTTCTTC
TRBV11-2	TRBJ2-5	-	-	CASSHYRYQETQYF	TGTGCCAGCAGCCATTACCGGTACCAAGAGACCCAGTACTTC